This T cell receptor (beta chain) was found in a study of blood T cells in healthy people across ages. Broader study findings: Researchers report that TCR beta diversity correlated strongly with naive T cell percentage.

On this clonotype itself: No antigen is known for it.

The trim removed 0 bases at V and 11 bases at J, leaving 19 bases unmatched. The CDR3 loop spans 19 amino acids. Per germline, CDR1 SGHRS and CDR2 YFSETQ. Primers used in a second PCR of roughly 7 to 11 cycles were a sample-barcoded 5' primer and a J-beta primer mix. Using its own MiXCR run on the 5' RACE reads, TCRdb lists one record per CDR3 protein. The sample has around 1.5 million distinct CDR3 sequences, about 43% seen once. J is TRBJ2-5 and V is TRBV5-1; TRBD2 matches 13 bases. The sequencing sample was made of blood. This TCR came from a woman in her late teens or twenties in good health. The CDR3 sequence: CASSLDVTSGRGRYNEQYF. In DNA, the CDR3 is TGCGCCAGCAGCTTGGATGTAACTAGCGGGAGGGGGAGGTACAATGAGCAGTACTTC.